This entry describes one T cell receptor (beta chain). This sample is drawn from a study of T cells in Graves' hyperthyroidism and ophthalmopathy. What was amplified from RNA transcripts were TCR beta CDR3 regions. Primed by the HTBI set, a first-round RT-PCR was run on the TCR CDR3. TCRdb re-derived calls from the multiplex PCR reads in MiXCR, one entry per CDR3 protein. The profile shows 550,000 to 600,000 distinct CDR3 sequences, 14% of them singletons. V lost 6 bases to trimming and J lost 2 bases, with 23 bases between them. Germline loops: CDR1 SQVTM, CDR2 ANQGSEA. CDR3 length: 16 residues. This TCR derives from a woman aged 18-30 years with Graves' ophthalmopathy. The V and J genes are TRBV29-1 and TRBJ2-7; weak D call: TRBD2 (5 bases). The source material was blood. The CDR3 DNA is TGCAGCGTGAAAAGGGTTCGGGGAGAGAAGACCTACGAGCAGTACTTC. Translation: CSVKRVRGEKTYEQYF.